This T cell receptor (beta chain) was profiled in a study of metastatic and nonmetastatic thyroid tumors. Study context: Repertoires from blood and tumor or nodule tissue of malignant and benign thyroid patients were compared.

No patient had received any treatment before thyroid surgery. Ten or more counts support this clone. TCRdb called clones again from the PCR reads with MiXCR. Of tens of thousands of clones detected, roughly 15% appear once; the ten largest clones hold 6.5% to 8.5%. The CDR3 covers 14 residues. V lost 0 bases and J 5 bases, leaving 11 bases between the germline ends. The germline gives CDR1 SGHDT, CDR2 YYEEEE. V gene TRBV5-6 combines with J gene TRBJ1-2; D possibly corresponds to TRBD1 (5 bases). Sequencing was performed on blood. The sequence was obtained from a female donor with papillary thyroid cancer or a benign thyroid nodule (not recorded which). Some clones in this sample may be carry-over from other donors' samples. The CDR3 nucleotides read TGTGCCAGCAGCTTGGGTCAACAGGTTTATGGCTACACCTTC. Its protein is CASSLGQQVYGYTF.